The entry below describes one T cell receptor beta chain. The antigen is unknown. The data originate from a study of shared clonotypes between healthy human individuals. Study-level findings and limits: Clonotype sharing across donors was expected to vary with sequencing depth.

With 9 bases removed from V and 6 bases from J, the gap between germline ends came to 18 bases. Germline V gene lookup returns CDR1 LNHDA and CDR2 SQIVND (reference sequence). The CDR3 runs to 13 residues. Profiled with immunoSEQ multiplex PCR; TCRdb holds only in-frame clones, not every one. The data hold about 1.1 million clones, with 70% to 85% observed a single time. The V and J genes are TRBV19 and TRBJ2-7, with D tentatively TRBD1 or TRBD2 (6 bases each). Sequencing was performed on memory CD4+ T cells from PBMCs. The subset was: CD45RA-negative fraction. The sequence was obtained from a man between 18 and 29 years old in good health. Some clones in this sample may be carry-over from other donors' samples. The DNA for the CDR3 is TGTGCCAGCCGGGGGCAGGACCGGATCGAGCAGTACTTC. Its translation is CASRGQDRIEQYF.